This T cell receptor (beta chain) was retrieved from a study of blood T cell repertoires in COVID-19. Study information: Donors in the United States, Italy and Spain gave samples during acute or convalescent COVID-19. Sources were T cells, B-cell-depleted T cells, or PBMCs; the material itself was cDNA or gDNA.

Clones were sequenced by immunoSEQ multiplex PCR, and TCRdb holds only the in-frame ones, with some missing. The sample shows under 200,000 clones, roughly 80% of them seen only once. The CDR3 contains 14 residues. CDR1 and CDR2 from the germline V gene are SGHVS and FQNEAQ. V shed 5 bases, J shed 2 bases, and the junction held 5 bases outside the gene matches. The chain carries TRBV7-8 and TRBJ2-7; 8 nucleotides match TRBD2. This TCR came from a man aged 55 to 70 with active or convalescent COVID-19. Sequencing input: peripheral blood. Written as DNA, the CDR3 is TGTGCCAGCAGCCCGGGAGGGGCAGCCTACGAGCAGTACTTC. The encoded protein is CASSPGGAAYEQYF.